The 17 T cell receptor beta chains listed next were all sequenced from one sample in a study of cytomegalovirus exposure and HLA in healthy donors. With 60 Vbeta and 13 Jbeta primers, the PCR was carried out. Method: immunoSEQ multiplex PCR; TCRdb's copy keeps in-frame clones and lacks some. The table shows 90,000 to 120,000 clones, with 55% to 85% occurring only once. The sequenced sample consisted of PBMCs. The receptors derive from a man younger than 40 in good health and CMV-seronegative.

CDR3 bases: TGTGCCAGCAGCTTGGACGGGAGCGACGCAGATACGCAGTATTTT. Amino acid sequence: CASSLDGSDADTQYF. The chain uses TRBV5-8 and TRBJ2-3; weak D call: TRBD2 (6 bases). The CDR3 spans 15 residues. Trimming left V 0 bases short and J 4 bases short, with 12 bases between. CDR1 and CDR2 from the germline V gene are SGHTS and YDEGEE.

V usage is TRBV6-5 and J usage is TRBJ1-2; D is uncertain. This CDR3 comprises 12 residues. V lost 5 bases, J lost 6 bases, and 10 bases lay in between. Germline V CDR1 and CDR2: MNHEY, SVGAGI. In nucleotides, the CDR3 is TGTGCCAGCAGTCCAGGCAGTAATGGCTACACCTTC. Its protein is CASSPGSNGYTF.

The chain uses TRBV4-2 and TRBJ1-5; maybe TRBD1 (5 bases). The V end lost 0 bases, the J end lost 0 bases, and 9 bases lay between the germline ends. This CDR3 is 16 amino acids long. Germline V gene data show CDR1 as LGHNA and CDR2 as YNFKEQ. The CDR3 DNA follows: TGTGCCAGCAGCCAAGAACGGGGGATTAGCAATCAGCCCCAGCATTTT. Protein product: CASSQERGISNQPQHF.

The chain is built from TRBV27 and TRBJ1-6; weak D call: TRBD1 (5 bases). V lost 3 bases and J 0 bases, leaving 12 bases between the germline ends. The V gene's germline CDR1 is MNHEY and CDR2 SMNVEV (reference sequence). The CDR3 covers 17 residues. The CDR3 loop is CASSFDRGSSYNSPLHF. As DNA, the CDR3 is TGTGCCAGCAGTTTTGACCGGGGGAGCTCCTATAATTCACCCCTCCACTTT.

This clone occurred once. This chain uses TRBV2 with TRBJ2-5; TRBD2 might be the D (6 bases). The CDR3 has 12 residues. Trimming left V 8 bases short and J 4 bases short, with 11 bases between. CDR1 and CDR2 from the germline V gene are SNHLY and FYNNEI. The CDR3 here is CASREWAETQYF. The CDR3, as DNA: TGTGCCAGCCGGGAGTGGGCAGAGACCCAGTACTTC. The variable domain in full, with the rest retrieved from reference TRBV2 and TRBJ2-5, is EPEVTQTPSHQVTQMGQEVILRCVPISNHLYFYWYRQILGQKVEFLVSFYNNEISEKSEIFDDQFSVERPDGSNFTLKIRSTKLEDSAMYFCASREWAETQYFGPGTRLLVL.

The chain links TRBV27 to TRBJ2-3, with 14 bases identical to TRBD2. The ends lost 6 bases at V and 0 bases at J; junction bases unmatched: 11. The CDR3 sequence is 19 residues long. Looked up from germline, CDR1 is MNHEY and CDR2 is SMNVEV (reference sequence). CDR3 region: CASRPRGLAGVTSTDTQYF. CDR3 DNA: TGTGCCAGCAGACCAAGGGGACTAGCGGGGGTAACTAGCACAGATACGCAGTATTTT.

This chain connects TRBV5-4 to TRBJ2-5, with D tentatively TRBD2 (5 bases). The CDR3 loop spans 15 amino acids. Trimming removed 3 bases from V and 2 bases from J, with 14 bases in between. CDR1 is SGHNT and CDR2 is YYREEE in the germline V gene (reference sequence). CDR3: CASSSLGGGQETQYF. The DNA of the CDR3 is TGTGCCAGCAGCTCTCTTGGCGGCGGGCAAGAGACCCAGTACTTC.

V usage is TRBV28 and J usage is TRBJ2-5, with a possible D match to TRBD2 (6 bases). Germline CDR1 is MDHEN and CDR2 is SYDVKM. This CDR3 has 15 residues. Trimming stripped 8 bases from V and 2 bases from J, with 18 bases between. CDR3 residues: CASSLFGGEQETQYF. The CDR3 nucleotides are TGTGCCAGCTCTCTGTTCGGCGGGGAACAAGAGACCCAGTACTTC.

The J gene is TRBJ2-1, the V gene TRBV7-9; TRBD2 agrees at 10 bases. Germline-derived CDR1 and CDR2 are SEHNR and FQNEAQ (reference sequence). The CDR3 is 17 amino acids. V was pared by 7 bases and J by 2 bases, with 11 bases of the junction left unmatched. CDR3 protein: CASTISALAGTYNEQFF. The CDR3 coding sequence is TGTGCCAGCACTATTTCGGCACTAGCGGGAACCTACAATGAGCAGTTCTTC. Supplemented by reference TRBV7-9 and TRBJ2-1, the full variable domain reads DTGVSQNPRHKITKRGQNVTFRCDPISEHNRLYWYRQTLGQGPEFLTYFQNEAQLEKSRLLSDRFSAERPKGSFSTLEIQRTEQGDSAMYLCASTISALAGTYNEQFFGPGTRLTVL.

V gene TRBV5-6 combines with J gene TRBJ1-6; TRBD1 is a possible D gene (5 bases). Germline values: CDR1 SGHDT, CDR2 YYEEEE. The CDR3 has 14 residues. V was cut by 4 bases and J by 4 bases, with 9 bases left in between. The CDR3 sequence: CASSPTGYNSPLHF. The CDR3 nucleotides are TGTGCCAGCAGCCCCACAGGATATAATTCACCCCTCCACTTT.

This clone was counted a few times. The J gene is TRBJ2-1, the V gene TRBV9; D remains ambiguous. Trimming removed 1 base at V and 5 bases at J, with 16 bases between. This CDR3 contains 16 residues. Germline V gene lookup returns CDR1 SGDLS and CDR2 YYNGEE. CDR3 protein: CASSVWSSSGNNEQFF. CDR3 in DNA: TGTGCCAGCAGCGTATGGTCGAGCTCGGGTAACAATGAGCAGTTCTTC.

The V and J genes are TRBV19 and TRBJ2-2; TRBD2 aligns across 13 bases. After removal of 6 bases from V and 6 bases from J, the junction contained 7 bases not matched to a gene. The V gene's germline CDR1 is LNHDA and CDR2 SQIVND (reference sequence). CDR3 length equals 16 residues. CDR3 protein: CASRPNGLAGAGELFF. Here the CDR3 DNA reads TGTGCCAGTAGGCCAAACGGACTAGCGGGGGCCGGGGAGCTGTTTTTT.

V gene TRBV6-5 combines with J gene TRBJ2-5; possibly TRBD1 for D (5 bases). V was pared by 8 bases and J by 6 bases, with 13 bases between. CDR1 is MNHEY and CDR2 is SVGAGI in the germline V gene. This CDR3 region has 12 residues. The CDR3 region has the DNA TGTGCCAGCGCCCCGCCAGGGCAGACCCAGTACTTC. This translates into CASAPPGQTQYF.

This chain uses TRBV2 with TRBJ2-2, with D possibly matching TRBD2 (6 bases). Germline V gene data show CDR1 as SNHLY and CDR2 as FYNNEI. This CDR3 spans 14 amino acids. V shed 4 bases and J shed 5 bases, with 11 bases lying between them. The DNA for the CDR3 is TGTGCCAGCAGTGGGGGCGGGGTAACCGGGGAGCTGTTTTTT. Translated, it gives CASSGGGVTGELFF.

The V gene is TRBV5-1, the J gene TRBJ2-1, with TRBD2 matching 9 bases. Germline V gene data show CDR1 as SGHRS and CDR2 as YFSETQ. The CDR3 consists of 12 residues. The V and J ends lost 0 bases and 11 bases, in that order; junction bases with no gene match: 0. The chain's CDR3 is CASSLASGKQFF. In DNA, the CDR3 is TGCGCCAGCAGCTTGGCTAGCGGGAAGCAGTTCTTC.

CDR3 nucleotide sequence: TGTGCCAGCAGCTTAACCACGTTAGGGGGCAATGAGCAGTTCTTC. This encodes CASSLTTLGGNEQFF. The chain is built from TRBV7-9 and TRBJ2-1; perhaps TRBD1 as D (6 bases). Trimming shortened V by 2 bases and J by 6 bases, and 14 bases separated the two germline ends. This CDR3 comprises 15 residues. From germline, CDR1 is SEHNR and CDR2 FQNEAQ (reference sequence).

The chain couples TRBV28 to TRBJ1-1; the match to TRBD1 covers 8 bases. The junction had 6 bases not matched to a gene; V was cut back by 8 bases and J by 1 base. The CDR3 has 14 amino acids. CDR1 MDHEN and CDR2 SYDVKM come from the germline V gene. CDR3 DNA: TGTGCCAGCTCCCCGGACAGGGCGAACACTGAAGCTTTCTTT. Residues: CASSPDRANTEAFF.